One sample yielded the 14 T cell receptor beta chains listed below, sequenced in a study of T cell responses to AZD1222 COVID-19 vaccine. Clones were read by immunoSEQ multiplex PCR, and TCRdb kept only the in-frame ones, dropping some. The sample contains around 100,000 clones, around 87% of which appear only once. Sequencing was performed on peripheral blood, taken on day 0 of MenACWY control vaccination. The receptor source for this set is an adult in good health.

The chain couples TRBV6-2 or TRBV6-3 to TRBJ1-1; 7 nucleotides agree with TRBD1. The CDR3 spans 18 residues. V dropped 4 bases and J dropped 0; count of bases not matched to a gene: 14. Germline assignment: CDR1 MNHEY and CDR2 SVGEGT. This CDR3 reads CASSLSGGTVLMNTEAFF. Here the CDR3 DNA reads TGTGCCAGCAGTTTGTCGGGGGGGACAGTTCTCATGAACACTGAAGCTTTCTTT.

The chain employs TRBV12-3 or TRBV12-4 and TRBJ2-7; D is possibly TRBD2 (6 bases). The CDR3 totals 12 residues. Trimming left V 4 bases short and J 4 bases short, with 8 bases between. The CDR3 sequence: CASSSREYEQYF. CDR3 nucleotides: TGTGCCAGCAGTTCGCGGGAATACGAGCAGTACTTC.

The CDR3 sequence: CASSAQGSYTF. In DNA form, the CDR3 reads TGTGCCAGCAGCGCTCAGGGGAGCTACACCTTC. The chain carries TRBV11-2 and TRBJ1-2; possible D gene TRBD1, 6 bases. The CDR3 length is 11 residues. Trimming shortened V by 5 bases and J by 9 bases, and 10 bases separated the two germline ends. Germline-derived CDR1 and CDR2 are SGHAT and FQNNGV.

This clone was counted a single time. V usage is TRBV18 and J usage is TRBJ1-6; TRBD1 agrees at 7 bases. The CDR3 is 16 residues long. Germline V gene data show CDR1 as KGHSH and CDR2 as LQKENI. Trimming cost V 5 bases and J 0 bases; bases outside gene matches: 4. In DNA form, the CDR3 reads TGTGCCAGCTCATCGACAGGGAGCTCCTATAATTCACCCCTCCACTTT. Translation gives CASSSTGSSYNSPLHF.

CDR3 nucleotide sequence: TGTGCCAGCAGCCTCGTAGGCAGGGGTAATGAGCAGTTCTTC. Protein sequence: CASSLVGRGNEQFF. The V call is TRBV5-5, the J call TRBJ2-1, with TRBD1 as a possible D gene (6 bases). The CDR3 extends over 14 amino acids. The germline V gene encodes CDR1 SGHKS and CDR2 YYEKEE (reference sequence). Trimming removed 4 bases at V and 7 bases at J, with 15 bases between.

The chain has TRBV5-1 and TRBJ2-3; 8 bases align to TRBD2. This CDR3 contains 15 residues. Germline CDR1 reads SGHRS; CDR2 reads YFSETQ. The V and J ends lost 0 bases and 6 bases, in that order; junction bases with no gene match: 6. DNA of the CDR3: TGCGCCAGCAGCTTGGACAGCGGGGGTACGGATACGCAGTATTTT. It translates to CASSLDSGGTDTQYF.

A single count supports this clone. The genes are TRBV13 and TRBJ1-1; D call uncertain. The CDR3 extends over 15 amino acids. The germline V gene has CDR1 PRHDT and CDR2 FYEKMQ (reference sequence). Deletions cut 0 bases from V and 10 bases from J, with 18 bases between. Written as DNA, the CDR3 is TGTGCCAGCAGCTTAGGCGGGCAACGGGCACTCGCAGCTTTCTTT. It encodes CASSLGGQRALAAFF.

The chain couples TRBV5-1 to TRBJ1-2; TRBD1 might be the D (5 bases). The germline CDR1 and CDR2 sequences are SGHRS and YFSETQ. Trimming removed 0 bases at V and 6 bases at J, with 12 bases between. The CDR3 sequence is 14 residues long. CDR3 coding DNA: TGCGCCAGCAGCTTGGGTGGAGGGGCCGATGGCTACACCTTC. It specifies CASSLGGGADGYTF.

The chain uses TRBV6-5 and TRBJ2-5; possible D gene TRBD2, 6 bases. The CDR3 is made up of 14 amino acids. Germline CDR1 MNHEY, CDR2 SVGAGI. V was shortened by 7 bases and J by 0 bases, with 12 bases between the two germline ends. The CDR3 loop reads CASTISGYQETQYF. In DNA form, the CDR3 reads TGTGCCAGCACAATTAGCGGCTACCAAGAGACCCAGTACTTC.

The J gene is TRBJ2-5, the V gene TRBV24-1, with 7 bases identical to TRBD1. J was trimmed by 4 bases and V by 3 bases; bases with no gene match: 10. The CDR3 is made up of 16 amino acids. Germline loops: CDR1 KGHDR, CDR2 SFDVKD. The CDR3, as DNA: TGTGCCACCAGTGATAGTGGAGATCCAGGGGGAGAGACCCAGTACTTC. It specifies CATSDSGDPGGETQYF.

The CDR3 reads CASSLDVNQPQHF. The CDR3 DNA is TGCGCCAGCAGCTTGGACGTAAATCAGCCCCAGCATTTT. The chain has TRBV5-1 and TRBJ1-5; D ambiguous. This CDR3 spans 13 amino acids. Trimming cost V 0 bases and J 4 bases, with 5 bases left between them. Germline values: CDR1 SGHRS, CDR2 YFSETQ.

The chain carries TRBV24-1 and TRBJ2-1, with TRBD1 matching 10 bases. The CDR3 is 13 residues long. Unmatched junction bases numbered 4, after V lost 9 bases and J lost 6 bases. Germline V gene data show CDR1 as KGHDR and CDR2 as SFDVKD. The CDR3 region is CATGTGVINEQFF. For the CDR3, the DNA is TGTGCCACCGGGACAGGGGTTATCAATGAGCAGTTCTTC.

The chain is built from TRBV27 and TRBJ2-7; 8 bases are a match to TRBD1. This CDR3 has 14 residues. V was clipped by 7 bases and J by 1 base; unmatched bases: 6. Looked up from germline, CDR1 is MNHEY and CDR2 is SMNVEV (reference sequence). The CDR3 spells CASTRTGLSYEQYF. The CDR3 DNA reads TGTGCCAGCACCCGGACAGGGCTTTCCTACGAGCAGTACTTC.

This clone was seen a single time. The sample contains more than one DNA sequence encoding this CDR3. This chain connects TRBV7-2 to TRBJ2-7, with a weak D call TRBD2 (5 bases). Trimming took off 5 bases at V and 5 bases at J, with 10 bases between the two ends. This CDR3 contains 12 residues. From germline, CDR1 is SGHTA and CDR2 FQGNSA. The CDR3 loop reads CASSLDGDEQYF. CDR3 bases: TGTGCCAGCAGCCTTGACGGGGACGAGCAGTACTTC.